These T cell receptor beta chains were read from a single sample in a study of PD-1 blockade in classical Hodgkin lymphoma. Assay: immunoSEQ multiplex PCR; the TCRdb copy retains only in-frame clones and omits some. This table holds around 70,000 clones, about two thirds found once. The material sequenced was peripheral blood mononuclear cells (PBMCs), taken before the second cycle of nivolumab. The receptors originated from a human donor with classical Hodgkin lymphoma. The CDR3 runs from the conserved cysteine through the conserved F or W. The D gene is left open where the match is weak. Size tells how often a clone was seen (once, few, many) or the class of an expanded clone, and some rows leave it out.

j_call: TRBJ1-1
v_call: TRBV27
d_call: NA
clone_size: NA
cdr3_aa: CASSSTTRNTEAFF
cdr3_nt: TGTGCCAGCAGTTCCACCACCCGGAACACTGAAGCTTTCTTT

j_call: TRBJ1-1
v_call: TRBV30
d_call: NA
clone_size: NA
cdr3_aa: CAWTKGSNTEAFF
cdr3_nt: TGTGCCTGGACAAAAGGCAGTAACACTGAAGCTTTCTTT

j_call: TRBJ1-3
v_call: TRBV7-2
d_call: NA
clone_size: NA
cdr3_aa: CASSPRGGNTIYF
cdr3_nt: TGTGCCAGCAGCCCTCGAGGTGGAAACACCATATATTTT

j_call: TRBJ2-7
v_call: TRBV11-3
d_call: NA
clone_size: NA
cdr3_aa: CASSATGSYEQYF
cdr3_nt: TGTGCCAGCAGCGCCACAGGCTCCTACGAGCAGTACTTC

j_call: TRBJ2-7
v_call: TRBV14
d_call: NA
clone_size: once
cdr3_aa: CASSPNRIPSYEQYF
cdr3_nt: TGTGCCAGCAGCCCCAACAGGATCCCCTCCTACGAGCAGTACTTC

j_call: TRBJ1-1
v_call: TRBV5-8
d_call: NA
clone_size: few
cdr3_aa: CASRYGPNTEAFF
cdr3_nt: TGTGCCAGCAGATACGGCCCGAACACTGAAGCTTTCTTT

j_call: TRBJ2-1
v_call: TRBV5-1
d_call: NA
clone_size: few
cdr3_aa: CASSLALGGDSQFF
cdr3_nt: TGCGCCAGCAGCTTGGCCCTTGGGGGGGACAGTCAGTTCTTC

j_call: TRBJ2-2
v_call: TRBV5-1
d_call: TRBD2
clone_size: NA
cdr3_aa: CASSLVGGSSGELFF
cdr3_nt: TGCGCCAGCAGCTTGGTGGGCGGGAGTTCCGGGGAGCTGTTTTTT

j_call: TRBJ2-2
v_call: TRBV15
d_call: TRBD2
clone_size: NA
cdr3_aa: CATSGDLLAGGLNTGELFF
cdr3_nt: TGTGCCACCAGCGGCGATCTACTAGCGGGGGGTCTCAACACCGGGGAGCTGTTTTTT

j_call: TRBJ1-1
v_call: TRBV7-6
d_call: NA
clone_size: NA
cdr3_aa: CASSLDDGGGQVNTEAFF
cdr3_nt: TGTGCCAGCAGCTTAGATGACGGGGGTGGACAAGTGAACACTGAAGCTTTCTTT

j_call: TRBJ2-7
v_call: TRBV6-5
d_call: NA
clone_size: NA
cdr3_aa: CASSPGGPYEQYF
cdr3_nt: TGTGCCAGCAGCCCCGGTGGCCCCTACGAGCAGTACTTC

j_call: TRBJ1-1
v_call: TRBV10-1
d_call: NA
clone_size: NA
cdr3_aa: CASSEGSAGAEAFF
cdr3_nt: TGCGCCAGCAGTGAAGGGTCAGCGGGCGCTGAAGCTTTCTTT

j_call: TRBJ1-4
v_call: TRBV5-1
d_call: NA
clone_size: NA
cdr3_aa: CASSLKEPGDEKLFF
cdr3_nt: TGCGCCAGCAGCTTGAAGGAACCTGGAGATGAAAAACTGTTTTTT

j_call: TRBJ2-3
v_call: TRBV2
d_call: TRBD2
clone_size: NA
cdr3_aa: CASRLTSGTDTQYF
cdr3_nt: TGTGCCAGCAGGCTGACTAGCGGCACAGATACGCAGTATTTT

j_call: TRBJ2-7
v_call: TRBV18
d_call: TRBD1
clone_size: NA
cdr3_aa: CASSPSQGAYEQYF
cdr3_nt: TGTGCCAGCTCACCCTCACAGGGGGCTTACGAGCAGTACTTC

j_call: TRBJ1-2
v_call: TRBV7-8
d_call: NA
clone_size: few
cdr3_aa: CASSLERGREFLYGYTF
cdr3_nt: TGTGCCAGCAGCTTAGAGCGTGGCCGGGAATTCCTCTATGGCTACACCTTC

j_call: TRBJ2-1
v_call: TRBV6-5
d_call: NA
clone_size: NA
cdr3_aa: CASSSENGEQFF
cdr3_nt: TGTGCCAGCAGTTCGGAGAATGGTGAGCAGTTCTTC

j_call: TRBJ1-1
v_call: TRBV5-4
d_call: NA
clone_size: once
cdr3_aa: CASSLRGMNTEAFF
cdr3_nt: TGTGCCAGCAGCTTGCGGGGCATGAACACTGAAGCTTTCTTT

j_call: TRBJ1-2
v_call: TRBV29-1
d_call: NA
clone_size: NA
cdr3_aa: CSVENPPVLEGRANYGYTF
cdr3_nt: TGCAGCGTTGAAAATCCCCCTGTTTTGGAGGGAAGAGCTAACTATGGCTACACCTTC

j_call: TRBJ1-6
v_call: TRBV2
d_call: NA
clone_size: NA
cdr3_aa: CAGQVGNSPLHF
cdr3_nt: TGTGCCGGCCAAGTGGGGAATTCACCCCTCCACTTT

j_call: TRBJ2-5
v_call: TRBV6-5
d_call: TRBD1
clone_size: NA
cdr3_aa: CASTLDRGGEETQYF
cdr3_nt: TGTGCCAGCACTCTGGACAGGGGTGGTGAGGAGACCCAGTACTTC

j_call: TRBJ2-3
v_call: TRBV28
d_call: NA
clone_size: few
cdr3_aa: CASSLPPSIPARTDTQYF
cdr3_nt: TGTGCCAGCAGTTTACCCCCTTCCATTCCCGCGAGGACAGATACGCAGTATTTT

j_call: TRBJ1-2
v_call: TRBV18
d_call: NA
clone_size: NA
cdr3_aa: CASSPPLRGGGGYTF
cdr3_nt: TGTGCCAGCTCACCACCCCTGAGGGGTGGGGGTGGCTACACCTTC

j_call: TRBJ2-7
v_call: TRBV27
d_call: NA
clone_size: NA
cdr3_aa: CASSIQGEDEQYF
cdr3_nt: TGTGCCAGCAGTATTCAGGGCGAAGACGAGCAGTACTTC

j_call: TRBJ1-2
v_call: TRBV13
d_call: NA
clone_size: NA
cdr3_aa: CASSLTGYGYTF
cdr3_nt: TGTGCCAGCAGCTTAACAGGGTATGGCTACACCTTC

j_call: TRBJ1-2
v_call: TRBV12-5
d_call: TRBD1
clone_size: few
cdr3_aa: CASGYLPDRNAYGYTF
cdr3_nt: TGTGCTAGTGGTTATCTACCGGACAGGAACGCCTATGGCTACACCTTC

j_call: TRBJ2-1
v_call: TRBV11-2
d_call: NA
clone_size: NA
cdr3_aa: CASSPGGGSRDEQFF
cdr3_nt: TGTGCCAGCAGCCCGGGGGGCGGGAGCCGCGATGAGCAGTTCTTC

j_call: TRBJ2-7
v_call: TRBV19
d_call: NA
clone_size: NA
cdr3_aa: CASSIDASYEQYF
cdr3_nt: TGTGCCAGTAGTATTGACGCTTCCTACGAGCAGTACTTC

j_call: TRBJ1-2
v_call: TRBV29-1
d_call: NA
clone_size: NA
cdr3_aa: CSVEGEWGYGYTF
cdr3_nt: TGCAGCGTTGAGGGGGAATGGGGCTATGGCTACACCTTC

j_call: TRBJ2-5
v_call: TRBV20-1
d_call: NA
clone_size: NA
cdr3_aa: CSAPTGETQYF
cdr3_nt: TGCAGTGCCCCTACAGGGGAGACCCAGTACTTC

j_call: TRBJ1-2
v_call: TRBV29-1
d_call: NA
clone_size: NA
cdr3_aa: CSVEDSLAAEAYGYTF
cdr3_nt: TGCAGCGTTGAAGATAGTCTGGCAGCTGAGGCCTATGGCTACACCTTC

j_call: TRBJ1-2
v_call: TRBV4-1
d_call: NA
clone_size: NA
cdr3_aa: CASSQVLGNAYGYTF
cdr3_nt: TGCGCCAGCAGCCAAGTTTTAGGGAATGCCTATGGCTACACCTTC

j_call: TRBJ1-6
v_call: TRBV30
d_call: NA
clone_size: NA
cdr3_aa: CAWSVSYGVPNSPLHF
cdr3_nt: TGTGCCTGGAGTGTCTCGTATGGGGTCCCTAATTCACCCCTCCACTTT

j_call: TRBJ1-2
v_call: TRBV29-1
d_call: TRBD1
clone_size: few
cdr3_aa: CSVEATGGGGYTF
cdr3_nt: TGCAGCGTTGAAGCTACAGGGGGCGGTGGCTACACCTTC

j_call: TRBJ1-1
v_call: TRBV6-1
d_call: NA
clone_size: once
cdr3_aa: CASKWAKITEAFF
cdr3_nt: TGTGCCAGCAAATGGGCTAAAATTACTGAAGCTTTCTTT

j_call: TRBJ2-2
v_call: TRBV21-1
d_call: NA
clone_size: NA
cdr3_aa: CASSKGTGTGKNTGELFF
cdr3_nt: TGTGCCAGCAGCAAAGGAACCGGGACAGGGAAAAACACCGGGGAGCTGTTTTTT

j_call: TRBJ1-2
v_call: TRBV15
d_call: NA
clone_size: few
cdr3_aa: CATSRDGSYGYTF
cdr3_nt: TGTGCCACCAGCAGAGATGGAAGCTATGGCTACACCTTC

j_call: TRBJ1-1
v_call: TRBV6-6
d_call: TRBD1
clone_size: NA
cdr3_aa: CASSSPGQATTEAFF
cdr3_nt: TGTGCCAGCAGTTCTCCGGGACAGGCAACCACTGAAGCTTTCTTT

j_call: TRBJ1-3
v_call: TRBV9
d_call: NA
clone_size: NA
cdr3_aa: CASSVVAYSGNTIYF
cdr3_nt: TGTGCCAGCAGCGTAGTGGCCTACTCTGGAAACACCATATATTTT

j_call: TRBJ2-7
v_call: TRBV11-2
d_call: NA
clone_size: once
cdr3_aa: CASRDSSGYEQYF
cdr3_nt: TGTGCCAGCAGGGATAGTAGCGGCTACGAGCAGTACTTC

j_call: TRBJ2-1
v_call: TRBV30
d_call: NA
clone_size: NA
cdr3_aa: CAWSVGSDYNEQFF
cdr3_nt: TGTGCCTGGAGTGTGGGGAGCGACTACAATGAGCAGTTCTTC

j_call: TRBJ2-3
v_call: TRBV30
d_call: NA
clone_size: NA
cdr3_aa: CAWSEISVTSPTDTQYF
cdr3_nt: TGTGCCTGGAGTGAGATTAGCGTCACATCTCCCACAGATACGCAGTATTTT

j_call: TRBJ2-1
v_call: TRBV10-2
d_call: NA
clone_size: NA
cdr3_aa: CASRTSGEQFF
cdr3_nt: TGCGCCAGCAGGACTTCGGGTGAGCAGTTCTTC

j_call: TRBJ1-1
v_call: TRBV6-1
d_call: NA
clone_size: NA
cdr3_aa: CASGFSTEAFF
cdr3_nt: TGTGCATCAGGATTTAGCACTGAAGCTTTCTTT

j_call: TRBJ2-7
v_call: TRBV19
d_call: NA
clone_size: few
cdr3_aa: CASRTRGAVSYEQYF
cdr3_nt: TGTGCCAGCCGGACCCGGGGGGCGGTTTCCTACGAGCAGTACTTC

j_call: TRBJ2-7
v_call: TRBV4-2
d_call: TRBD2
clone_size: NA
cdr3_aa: CASSQRPQTSGGAYEQYF
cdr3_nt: TGTGCCAGCAGCCAACGACCCCAAACTAGCGGGGGGGCCTACGAGCAGTACTTC

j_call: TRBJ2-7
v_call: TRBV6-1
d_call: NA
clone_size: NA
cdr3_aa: CASSVGGALSYEQYF
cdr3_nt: TGTGCCAGCAGTGTTGGCGGGGCCCTCTCCTACGAGCAGTACTTC

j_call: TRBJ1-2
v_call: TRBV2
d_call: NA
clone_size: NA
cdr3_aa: CAFRAGNYGYTF
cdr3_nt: TGTGCCTTCCGAGCCGGTAACTATGGCTACACCTTC

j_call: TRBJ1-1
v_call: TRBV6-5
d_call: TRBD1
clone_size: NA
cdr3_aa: CASTSITGAVSEAFF
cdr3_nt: TGTGCCAGCACCTCAATAACAGGGGCGGTCTCGGAAGCTTTCTTT

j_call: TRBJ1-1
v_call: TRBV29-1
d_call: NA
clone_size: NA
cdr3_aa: CSVERVGTEAFF
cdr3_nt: TGCAGCGTTGAGAGGGTAGGGACTGAAGCTTTCTTT

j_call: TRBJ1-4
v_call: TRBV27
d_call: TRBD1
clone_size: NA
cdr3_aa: CASRRTGSHEKLFF
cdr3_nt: TGTGCCAGCAGGAGGACAGGGTCCCATGAAAAACTGTTTTTT

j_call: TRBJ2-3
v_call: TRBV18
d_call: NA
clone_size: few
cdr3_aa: CASSPLLGISTDTQYF
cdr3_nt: TGTGCCAGCTCACCACTTTTGGGGATTAGCACAGATACGCAGTATTTT

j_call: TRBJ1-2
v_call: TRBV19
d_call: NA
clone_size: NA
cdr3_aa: CASSIDGGQLYGYTF
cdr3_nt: TGTGCCAGTAGTATAGATGGTGGGCAACTCTATGGCTACACCTTC